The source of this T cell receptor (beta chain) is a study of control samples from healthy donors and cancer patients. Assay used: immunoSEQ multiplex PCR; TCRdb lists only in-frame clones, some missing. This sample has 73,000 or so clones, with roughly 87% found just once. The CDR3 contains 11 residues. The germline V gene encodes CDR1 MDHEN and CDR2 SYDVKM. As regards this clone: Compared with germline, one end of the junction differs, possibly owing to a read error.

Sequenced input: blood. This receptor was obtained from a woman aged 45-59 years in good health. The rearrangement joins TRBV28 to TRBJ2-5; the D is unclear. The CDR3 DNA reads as TGTGCCAGCAGTCGAGAGAGGTCCTGGGACTTC. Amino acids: CASSRERSWDF.